The text below deals with one T cell receptor beta chain. Its antigen remains unidentified. The data were taken from a study of cytomegalovirus exposure and HLA in healthy donors. About the research overall: As an earlier analysis found, some 180 million T cells yielded fewer than 130 million unique TCR beta sequences. Study-level results: The study reported that TCR beta sequences accurately predicted HLA-A and HLA-B alleles in most subjects. Versus the approximately 720-donor mean, an Asian-associated ancestry cluster reportedly showed fewer N-insertions in a later analysis. Segments of the TCR beta V type were, in most cases, productive about 90% or about 30% of the time in an earlier analysis.

Primers: 60 Vbeta forward and 13 Jbeta reverse. The protocol was immunoSEQ multiplex PCR, while the TCRdb copy is restricted to in-frame clones and leaves out a portion. The data hold some 150,000 clones, with about four fifths observed a single time. The receptor's source is a man aged 25-45 years in good health and CMV-seronegative. The sequencing sample was made of PBMCs.

DNA of the CDR3: TGTGCCAGCAGCTTATACGGGACAGGGGGCACCGGGGAGCTGTTTTTT. Translating it yields CASSLYGTGGTGELFF. V and J are TRBV11-2 and TRBJ2-2; 11 bases align to TRBD1. Trimming removed 2 bases from V and 4 bases from J; junction bases left unmatched: 3. The germline V gene has CDR1 SGHAT and CDR2 FQNNGV. This CDR3 spans 16 amino acids. Full variable domain (rest looked up from reference TRBV11-2 and TRBJ2-2): EAGVAQSPRYKIIEKRQSVAFWCNPISGHATLYWYQQILGQGPKLLIQFQNNGVVDDSQLPKDRFSAERLKGVDSTLKIQPAKLEDSAVYLCASSLYGTGGTGELFFGEGSRLTVL.